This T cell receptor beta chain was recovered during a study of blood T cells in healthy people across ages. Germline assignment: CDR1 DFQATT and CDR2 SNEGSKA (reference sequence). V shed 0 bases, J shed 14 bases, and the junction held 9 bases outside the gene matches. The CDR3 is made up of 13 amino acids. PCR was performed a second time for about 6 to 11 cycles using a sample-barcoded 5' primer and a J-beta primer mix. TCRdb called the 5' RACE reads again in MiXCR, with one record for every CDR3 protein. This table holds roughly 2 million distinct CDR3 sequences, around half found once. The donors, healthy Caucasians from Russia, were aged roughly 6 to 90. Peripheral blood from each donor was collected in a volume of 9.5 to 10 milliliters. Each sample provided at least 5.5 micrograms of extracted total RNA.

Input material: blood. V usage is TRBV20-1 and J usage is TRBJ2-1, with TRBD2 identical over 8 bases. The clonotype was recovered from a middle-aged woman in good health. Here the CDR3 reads CSARDHQGTREFF. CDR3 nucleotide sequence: TGCAGTGCTAGAGATCATCAGGGGACTAGAGAGTTCTTC.